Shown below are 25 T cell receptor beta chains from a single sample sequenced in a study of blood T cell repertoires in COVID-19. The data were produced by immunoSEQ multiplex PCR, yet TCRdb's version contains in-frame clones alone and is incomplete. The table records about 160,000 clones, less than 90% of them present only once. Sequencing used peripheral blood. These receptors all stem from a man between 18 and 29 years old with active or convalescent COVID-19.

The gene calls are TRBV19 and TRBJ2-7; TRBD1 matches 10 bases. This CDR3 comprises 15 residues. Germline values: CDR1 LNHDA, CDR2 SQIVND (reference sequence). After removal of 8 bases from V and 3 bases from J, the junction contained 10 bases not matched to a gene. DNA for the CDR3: TGTGCCAGTGCGAAGGGACAGGGGATAATCTACGAGCAGTACTTC. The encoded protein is CASAKGQGIIYEQYF.

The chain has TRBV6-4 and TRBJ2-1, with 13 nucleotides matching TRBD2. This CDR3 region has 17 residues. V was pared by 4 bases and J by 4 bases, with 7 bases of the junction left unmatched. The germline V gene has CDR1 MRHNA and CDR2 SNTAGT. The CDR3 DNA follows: TGTGCCAGCAGTGCTAGGACTAGCGGGAGCTCATACAATGAGCAGTTCTTC. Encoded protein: CASSARTSGSSYNEQFF.

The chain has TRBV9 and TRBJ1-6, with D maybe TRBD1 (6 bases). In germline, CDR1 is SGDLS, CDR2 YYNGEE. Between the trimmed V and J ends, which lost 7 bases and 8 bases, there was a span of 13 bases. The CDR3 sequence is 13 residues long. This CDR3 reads CASATRTDSPLHF. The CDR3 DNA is TGTGCCAGCGCGACGCGGACAGATTCACCCCTCCACTTT.

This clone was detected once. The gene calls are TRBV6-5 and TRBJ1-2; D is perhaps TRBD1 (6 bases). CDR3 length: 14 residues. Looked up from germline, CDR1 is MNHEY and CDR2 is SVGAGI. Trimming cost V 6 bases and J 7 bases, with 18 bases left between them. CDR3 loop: CASRTQGRGPGYTF. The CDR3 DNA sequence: TGTGCCAGCAGAACACAGGGAAGAGGTCCTGGCTACACCTTC.

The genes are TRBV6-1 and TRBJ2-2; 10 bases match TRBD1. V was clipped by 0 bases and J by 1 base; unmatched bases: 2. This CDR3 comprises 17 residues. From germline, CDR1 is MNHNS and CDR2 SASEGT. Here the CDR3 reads CASSEAWTGGNTGELFF. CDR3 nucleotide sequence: TGTGCCAGCAGTGAAGCTTGGACAGGGGGGAACACCGGGGAGCTGTTTTTT.

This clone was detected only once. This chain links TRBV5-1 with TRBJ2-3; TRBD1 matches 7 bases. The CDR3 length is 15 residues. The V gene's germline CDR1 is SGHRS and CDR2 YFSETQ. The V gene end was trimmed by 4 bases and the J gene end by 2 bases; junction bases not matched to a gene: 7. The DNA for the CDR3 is TGCGCCAGCAGCACGGACAGGCATCCCACAGATACGCAGTATTTT. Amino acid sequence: CASSTDRHPTDTQYF.

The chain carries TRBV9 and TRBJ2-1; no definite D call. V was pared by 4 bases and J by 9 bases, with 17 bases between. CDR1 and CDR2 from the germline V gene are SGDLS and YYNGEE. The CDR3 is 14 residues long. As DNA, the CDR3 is TGTGCCAGCAGCCTCCAGAGTAGCTGGGTTGAGCAGTTCTTC. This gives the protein CASSLQSSWVEQFF. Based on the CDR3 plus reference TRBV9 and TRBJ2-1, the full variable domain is DSGVTQTPKHLITATGQRVTLRCSPRSGDLSVYWYQQSLDQGLQFLIQYYNGEERAKGNILERFSAQQFPDLHSELNLSSLELGDSALYFCASSLQSSWVEQFFGPGTRLTVL.

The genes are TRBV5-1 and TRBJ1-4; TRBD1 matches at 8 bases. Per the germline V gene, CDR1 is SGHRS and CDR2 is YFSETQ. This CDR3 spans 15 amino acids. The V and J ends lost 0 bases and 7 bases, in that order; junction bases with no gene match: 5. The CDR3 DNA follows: TGCGCCAGCAGCTTGGAGAACAGGGGGTTTGAAAAACTGTTTTTT. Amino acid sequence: CASSLENRGFEKLFF. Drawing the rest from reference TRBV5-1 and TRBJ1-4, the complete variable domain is KAGVTQTPRYLIKTRGQQVTLSCSPISGHRSVSWYQQTPGQGLQFLFEYFSETQRNKGNFPGRFSGRQFSNSRSEMNVSTLELGDSALYLCASSLENRGFEKLFFGSGTQLSVL.

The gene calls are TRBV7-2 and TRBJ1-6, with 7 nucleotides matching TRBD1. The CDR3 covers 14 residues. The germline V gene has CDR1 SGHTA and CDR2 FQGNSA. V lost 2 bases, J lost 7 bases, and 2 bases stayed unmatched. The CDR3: CASSLNRGNSPLHF. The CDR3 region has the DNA TGTGCCAGCAGCTTAAACAGGGGAAATTCACCCCTCCACTTT. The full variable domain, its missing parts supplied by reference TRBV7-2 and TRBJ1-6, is GAGVSQSPSNKVTEKGKDVELRCDPISGHTALYWYRQSLGQGLEFLIYFQGNSAPDKSGLPSDRFSAERTGGSVSTLTIQRTQQEDSAVYLCASSLNRGNSPLHFGNGTRLTVT.

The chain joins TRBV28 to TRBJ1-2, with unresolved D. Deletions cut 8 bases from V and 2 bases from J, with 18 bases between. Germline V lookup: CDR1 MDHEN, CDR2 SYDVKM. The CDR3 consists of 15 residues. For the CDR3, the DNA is TGTGCCAGCTTCGAGGTTGGAGGACCAAACTATGGCTACACCTTC. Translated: CASFEVGGPNYGYTF.

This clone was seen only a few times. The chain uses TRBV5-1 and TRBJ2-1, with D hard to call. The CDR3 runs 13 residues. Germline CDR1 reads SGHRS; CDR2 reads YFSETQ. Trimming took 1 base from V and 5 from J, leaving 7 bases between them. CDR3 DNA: TGCGCCAGCAGCTTGACGAGCGACAATGAGCAGTTCTTC. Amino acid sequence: CASSLTSDNEQFF.

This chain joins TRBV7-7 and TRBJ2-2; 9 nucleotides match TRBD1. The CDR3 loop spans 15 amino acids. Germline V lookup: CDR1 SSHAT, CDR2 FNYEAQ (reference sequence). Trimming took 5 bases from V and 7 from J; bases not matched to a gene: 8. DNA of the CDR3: TGTGCCAGCAGCCCCCGACAGGGGGGATTCGGGGAGCTGTTTTTT. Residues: CASSPRQGGFGELFF.

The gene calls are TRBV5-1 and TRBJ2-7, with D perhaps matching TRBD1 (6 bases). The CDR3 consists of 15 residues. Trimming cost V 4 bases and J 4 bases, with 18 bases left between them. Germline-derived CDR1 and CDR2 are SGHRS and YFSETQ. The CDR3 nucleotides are TGCGCCAGCAGCCCAAACTCAGGGGTTCCGTACGAGCAGTACTTC. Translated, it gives CASSPNSGVPYEQYF.

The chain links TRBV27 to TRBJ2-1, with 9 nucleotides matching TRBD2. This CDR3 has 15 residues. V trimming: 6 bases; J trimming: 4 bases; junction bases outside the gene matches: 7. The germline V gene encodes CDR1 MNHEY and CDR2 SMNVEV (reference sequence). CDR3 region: CASRIAGVSYNEQFF. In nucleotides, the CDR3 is TGTGCCAGCAGAATAGCGGGAGTTTCATACAATGAGCAGTTCTTC.

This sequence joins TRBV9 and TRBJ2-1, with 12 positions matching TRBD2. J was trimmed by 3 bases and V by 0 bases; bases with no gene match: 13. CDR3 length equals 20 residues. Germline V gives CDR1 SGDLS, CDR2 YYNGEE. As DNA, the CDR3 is TGTGCCAGCAGCGTAGCCCTAACTAGCGGGGGGACTAAACTCTACAATGAGCAGTTCTTC. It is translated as CASSVALTSGGTKLYNEQFF.

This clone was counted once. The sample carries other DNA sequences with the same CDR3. CDR3 residues: CASSIGPSNQPQHF. The CDR3 DNA is TGTGCCAGTAGTATAGGTCCGAGCAATCAGCCCCAGCATTTT. This rearrangement joins TRBV19 to TRBJ1-5; D is unclear. Per germline, CDR1 LNHDA and CDR2 SQIVND (reference sequence). This CDR3 has 14 residues. The V and J ends lost 1 base and 1 base respectively, with 5 bases between them.

The CDR3 here is CASTYLPGGGAGNEQFF. In DNA, the CDR3 is TGTGCCAGCACCTACCTCCCTGGGGGAGGGGCGGGGAATGAGCAGTTCTTC. This chain connects TRBV7-2 to TRBJ2-1; 7 bases agree with TRBD2. This CDR3 has 17 amino acids. Germline V lookup: CDR1 SGHTA, CDR2 FQGNSA. V was pared by 7 bases and J by 7 bases, with 19 bases of the junction left unmatched.

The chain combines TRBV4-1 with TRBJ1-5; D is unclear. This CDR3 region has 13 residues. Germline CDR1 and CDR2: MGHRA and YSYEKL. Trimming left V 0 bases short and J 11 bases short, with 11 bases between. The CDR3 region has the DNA TGCGCCAGCAGCCAAGAACTCCTGTTAGCCCAGCATTTT. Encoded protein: CASSQELLLAQHF.

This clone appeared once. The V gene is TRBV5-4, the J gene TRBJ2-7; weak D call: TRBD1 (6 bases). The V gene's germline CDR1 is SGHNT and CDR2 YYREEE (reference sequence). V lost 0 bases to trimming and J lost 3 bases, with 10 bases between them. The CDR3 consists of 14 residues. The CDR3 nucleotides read TGTGCCAGCAGCTTGGACTGGGACATCTACGAGCAGTACTTC. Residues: CASSLDWDIYEQYF.

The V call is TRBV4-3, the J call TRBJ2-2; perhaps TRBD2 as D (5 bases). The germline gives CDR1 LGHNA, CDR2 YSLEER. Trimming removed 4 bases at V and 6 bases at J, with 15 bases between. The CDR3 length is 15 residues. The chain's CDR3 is CASSRSRDTAGELFF. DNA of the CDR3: TGCGCCAGCAGCCGTTCGAGGGATACAGCCGGGGAGCTGTTTTTT.

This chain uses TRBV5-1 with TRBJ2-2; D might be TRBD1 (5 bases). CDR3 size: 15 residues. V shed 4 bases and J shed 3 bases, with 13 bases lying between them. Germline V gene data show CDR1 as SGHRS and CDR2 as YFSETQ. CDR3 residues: CASSRQGGDTGELFF. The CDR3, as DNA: TGCGCCAGCAGCAGGCAGGGTGGGGACACCGGGGAGCTGTTTTTT.

In DNA, the CDR3 is TGTGCCAGTGGCACTTGGGGGCTCCCCAACACTGAAGCTTTCTTT. Its translation: CASGTWGLPNTEAFF. The chain carries TRBV19 and TRBJ1-1, with D tentatively TRBD1 (6 bases). The CDR3 is 15 residues long. The V gene's germline CDR1 is LNHDA and CDR2 SQIVND (reference sequence). Trimming shortened V by 8 bases and J by 2 bases, and 18 bases separated the two germline ends.

The DNA of the CDR3 is TGTGCCAGCAGTGAGGAGACGGGGAGCCGCCCCTACACCTTC. Translated, it gives CASSEETGSRPYTF. The chain uses TRBV6-1 and TRBJ1-2; D ambiguous. The CDR3 extends over 14 amino acids. With 3 bases removed from V and 10 bases from J, the gap between germline ends came to 18 bases. The germline gives CDR1 MNHNS, CDR2 SASEGT.

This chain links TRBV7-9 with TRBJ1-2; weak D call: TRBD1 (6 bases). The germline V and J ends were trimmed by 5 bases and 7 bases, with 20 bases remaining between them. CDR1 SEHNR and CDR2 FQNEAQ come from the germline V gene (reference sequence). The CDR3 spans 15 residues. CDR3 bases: TGTGCCAGCAGCCTCCTGCCGACAGGTCTAGGTGGCTACACCTTC. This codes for CASSLLPTGLGGYTF.

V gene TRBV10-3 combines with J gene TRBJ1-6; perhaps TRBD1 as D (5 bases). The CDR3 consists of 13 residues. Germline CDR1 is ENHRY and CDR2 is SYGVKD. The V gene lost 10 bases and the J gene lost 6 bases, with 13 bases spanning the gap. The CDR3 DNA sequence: TGTGCCACGGGGGGAGAGACTAATTCACCCCTCCACTTT. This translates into CATGGETNSPLHF.